A selection of T cell receptor beta chains follows, all from one sample in a study of shared clonotypes between healthy human individuals. The method was immunoSEQ multiplex PCR; TCRdb's version includes in-frame clones alone and lacks a portion of them. The data show 400,000 to 500,000 clones, around 78% seen once. Sequencing was performed on PBMCs. The origin of the receptors is a woman in her forties in good health. Some clones in this sample may be carry-over from other donors' samples. The CDR3 runs from the conserved cysteine through the conserved F or W. Fields, in order: V gene, clone size, D gene, J gene, CDR3 DNA, CDR3 protein. The D gene is left open where the match is weak. The size of a clone is reported for some rows only, either as once, few or many, or as a class for expanded clones.

V gene: TRBV18
clone size: NA
D gene: TRBD2
J gene: TRBJ2-7
CDR3 DNA: TGTGCCAGCTCACCAGGGACGGGGGGTCGGGAGCAGTACTTC
CDR3 protein: CASSPGTGGREQYF

V gene: TRBV7-9
clone size: few
D gene: NA
J gene: TRBJ1-3
CDR3 DNA: TGTGCCAGCAGCTCTCAGGGACGGACCTCTGGATACACCATATATTTT
CDR3 protein: CASSSQGRTSGYTIYF

V gene: TRBV7-2
clone size: few
D gene: NA
J gene: TRBJ2-1
CDR3 DNA: TGTGCCAGCAGCTTCGTGAACAATGAGCAGTTCTTC
CDR3 protein: CASSFVNNEQFF

V gene: TRBV11-2
clone size: few
D gene: NA
J gene: TRBJ2-7
CDR3 DNA: TGTGCCAGCAGCCCCCGACAGTCCTACGAGCAGTACTTC
CDR3 protein: CASSPRQSYEQYF

V gene: TRBV21-1
clone size: NA
D gene: NA
J gene: TRBJ1-5
CDR3 DNA: TGTGCCAGCATCCCACGAACAGGTGCTATATCCAATCAGCCCCAGCATTTT
CDR3 protein: CASIPRTGAISNQPQHF

V gene: TRBV2
clone size: few
D gene: TRBD2
J gene: TRBJ2-1
CDR3 DNA: TGTGCCAGCGAACCAGCGGGAGTTTTCGATGAGCAGTTCTTC
CDR3 protein: CASEPAGVFDEQFF

V gene: TRBV6-5
clone size: NA
D gene: NA
J gene: TRBJ1-4
CDR3 DNA: TGTGCCAGCTGGAATAGAAATGAAAAACTGTTTTTT
CDR3 protein: CASWNRNEKLFF

V gene: TRBV4-1
clone size: NA
D gene: NA
J gene: TRBJ2-7
CDR3 DNA: TGCGCCAGCAGCCAAGACCGGGCTTCCTACGAGCAGTACTTC
CDR3 protein: CASSQDRASYEQYF

V gene: TRBV7-2
clone size: NA
D gene: NA
J gene: TRBJ2-7
CDR3 DNA: TGTGCCAGCAGCTTAGAAGGCACGGCCGCAGGCGAGCAGTACTTC
CDR3 protein: CASSLEGTAAGEQYF

V gene: TRBV10-3
clone size: NA
D gene: NA
J gene: TRBJ1-5
CDR3 DNA: TGTGCCATCTCGGACAGTAGCAATCAGCCCCAGCATTTT
CDR3 protein: CAISDSSNQPQHF

V gene: TRBV7-2
clone size: NA
D gene: NA
J gene: TRBJ1-1
CDR3 DNA: TGTGCCAGCAGCCCGATATACGCCCCAGGAGCTGAAGCTTTCTTT
CDR3 protein: CASSPIYAPGAEAFF

V gene: TRBV2
clone size: NA
D gene: TRBD1
J gene: TRBJ1-4
CDR3 DNA: TGTGCCAGCAACAGGGGGCTAGCTAATGAAAAACTGTTTTTT
CDR3 protein: CASNRGLANEKLFF

V gene: TRBV2
clone size: few
D gene: NA
J gene: TRBJ1-2
CDR3 DNA: TGTGCCAGCAGCCCAGAGAATTATAACTATGGCTACACCTTC
CDR3 protein: CASSPENYNYGYTF

V gene: TRBV5-1
clone size: few
D gene: NA
J gene: TRBJ1-5
CDR3 DNA: TGCGCCAGCTCTCCCGAGGGGTTTAGCAATCAGCCCCAGCATTTT
CDR3 protein: CASSPEGFSNQPQHF

V gene: TRBV27
clone size: NA
D gene: NA
J gene: TRBJ2-7
CDR3 DNA: TGTGCCAGCAGGCCGGGCCCGGGACCCTACGAGCAGTACTTC
CDR3 protein: CASRPGPGPYEQYF

V gene: TRBV28
clone size: NA
D gene: NA
J gene: TRBJ2-7
CDR3 DNA: TGTGCCAGCAGTCCACCAGGGGTCATCGGGTACGAGCAGTACTTC
CDR3 protein: CASSPPGVIGYEQYF

V gene: TRBV19
clone size: NA
D gene: NA
J gene: TRBJ1-4
CDR3 DNA: TGTGCCAGTAGTTGGCAGGGTGGTGAAAAACTGTTTTTT
CDR3 protein: CASSWQGGEKLFF

V gene: TRBV7-2
clone size: NA
D gene: TRBD1
J gene: TRBJ2-7
CDR3 DNA: TGTGCCAGCAGCTTAGCCCCCGGGACAGGGGGCAACGAGCAGTACTTC
CDR3 protein: CASSLAPGTGGNEQYF

V gene: TRBV2
clone size: NA
D gene: NA
J gene: TRBJ2-7
CDR3 DNA: TGTGCCAGCAGTCCATCCTCGAGGGGCGAGCAGTACTTC
CDR3 protein: CASSPSSRGEQYF

V gene: TRBV28
clone size: NA
D gene: NA
J gene: TRBJ2-5
CDR3 DNA: TGTGCCAGCACGGGGTCCAACCGGGAGACCCAGTACTTC
CDR3 protein: CASTGSNRETQYF

V gene: TRBV4-3
clone size: NA
D gene: TRBD2
J gene: TRBJ2-1
CDR3 DNA: TGCGCCAGCAGCCCACGGACTAGCGGGAGCTACAATGAGCAGTTCTTC
CDR3 protein: CASSPRTSGSYNEQFF

V gene: TRBV18
clone size: NA
D gene: NA
J gene: TRBJ2-1
CDR3 DNA: TGTGCCAGCTCACCGAAGGGACGGGGTGAGCAGTTCTTC
CDR3 protein: CASSPKGRGEQFF

V gene: TRBV7-6
clone size: NA
D gene: NA
J gene: TRBJ2-3
CDR3 DNA: TGTGCCAGCAGCTTAGCGGGGGCAGGGGGACTAGCAGATACGCAGTATTTT
CDR3 protein: CASSLAGAGGLADTQYF

V gene: TRBV28
clone size: NA
D gene: NA
J gene: TRBJ1-4
CDR3 DNA: TGTGCCAGCAGTGTCCAGGGAGTAAGGGAAAAACTGTTTTTT
CDR3 protein: CASSVQGVREKLFF

V gene: TRBV6-5
clone size: NA
D gene: NA
J gene: TRBJ1-2
CDR3 DNA: TGTGCCAGCAGACTCGACTGGACCCAGGTTGGCTACACCTTC
CDR3 protein: CASRLDWTQVGYTF

V gene: TRBV18
clone size: NA
D gene: NA
J gene: TRBJ1-1
CDR3 DNA: TGTGCCAGCTCACCACCGGCTCGGAACACTGAAGCTTTCTTT
CDR3 protein: CASSPPARNTEAFF

V gene: TRBV7-6
clone size: NA
D gene: TRBD1
J gene: TRBJ1-3
CDR3 DNA: TGTGCCAGCAGCTCGATGACAGGGGCCGGTAACACCATATATTTT
CDR3 protein: CASSSMTGAGNTIYF

V gene: TRBV30
clone size: NA
D gene: NA
J gene: TRBJ2-1
CDR3 DNA: TGTGCCTGGAGTGCTTACAATGAGCAGTTCTTC
CDR3 protein: CAWSAYNEQFF

V gene: TRBV18
clone size: NA
D gene: TRBD1
J gene: TRBJ2-3
CDR3 DNA: TGTGCCAGCTCATATACCACGTACCAGGGGGCGGAGGGAGATACGCAGTATTTT
CDR3 protein: CASSYTTYQGAEGDTQYF

V gene: TRBV6-1
clone size: NA
D gene: TRBD1
J gene: TRBJ2-1
CDR3 DNA: TGTGCCAGTGGGACAGGGGGCTGGAATGAGCAGTTCTTC
CDR3 protein: CASGTGGWNEQFF

V gene: TRBV28
clone size: NA
D gene: NA
J gene: TRBJ1-2
CDR3 DNA: TGTGCCAGCTCCGGAAAGATCCAGGCTGGCTATGGCTACACCTTC
CDR3 protein: CASSGKIQAGYGYTF

V gene: TRBV5-4
clone size: NA
D gene: TRBD2
J gene: TRBJ2-1
CDR3 DNA: TGTGCCAGCAGTGAGGGACTAGCGGATTACAATGAGCAGTTCTTC
CDR3 protein: CASSEGLADYNEQFF

V gene: TRBV5-4
clone size: few
D gene: TRBD1
J gene: TRBJ1-1
CDR3 DNA: TGTGCCAGCAGCTTGGGGCCATTGGACAGGGACACTGAAGCTTTCTTT
CDR3 protein: CASSLGPLDRDTEAFF

V gene: TRBV30
clone size: many
D gene: NA
J gene: TRBJ1-2
CDR3 DNA: TGTGCCTGGGGACCCTCCCGGGGCTACACCTTC
CDR3 protein: CAWGPSRGYTF

V gene: TRBV2
clone size: NA
D gene: NA
J gene: TRBJ2-3
CDR3 DNA: TGTGCCAGCAAATCCCCGGGACACCTAAGCACAGATACGCAGTATTTT
CDR3 protein: CASKSPGHLSTDTQYF

V gene: TRBV2
clone size: NA
D gene: NA
J gene: TRBJ2-1
CDR3 DNA: TGTGCCAGCAGTGAACTTGGGAATGAGCAGTTCTTC
CDR3 protein: CASSELGNEQFF

V gene: TRBV28
clone size: NA
D gene: NA
J gene: TRBJ2-7
CDR3 DNA: TGTGCCAGCAGAACGGGGTTCGGGTACGAGCAGTACTTC
CDR3 protein: CASRTGFGYEQYF

V gene: TRBV7-3
clone size: few
D gene: NA
J gene: TRBJ2-2
CDR3 DNA: TGTGCCAGCTCCCCGGACAGCTCCAACACCGGGGAGCTGTTTTTT
CDR3 protein: CASSPDSSNTGELFF